This TCR delta chain was sequenced for a study of γδ T cells in repeated Plasmodium falciparum infection. This clone showed up many times. This likely came from a read error, as a far larger clone is one base away. This sample includes further DNA sequences coding for the same CDR3. Each sorted gammadelta sample had TRG and TRD chains sequenced. TCRdb re-called the multiplex PCR reads using CATT. Here the sample spans 75,000 to 95,000 delta-chain clones, over 0.75% being singletons. This clonotype was obtained from a pool of human donors (malaria-infected and uninfected, not separated). Material for sequencing was gamma-delta T cells from blood.

CDR3 DNA: TGTGCCTGTGACACCGTCGGTCCTACACCACCATCTGGGGGACCCCCCTCGTACACCGATAAGCTCATCTTT. Protein product: CACDTVGPTPPSGGPPSYTDKLIF. Called V gene: TRDV2; the J gene was not called; TRDD3 is taken as the D call from the table, unchecked against the DNA. The germline V gene encodes CDR1 GEAIGNYY and CDR2 EKD. The CDR3 loop spans 24 amino acids.